One sample yielded the 14 T cell receptor beta chains listed below, sequenced in a study of breast tumors, draining lymph nodes, adjacent tissues. TCRdb called the multiplex PCR reads again in MiXCR, with one record for every CDR3 protein. Seen here are 85,000 to 130,000 distinct CDR3 sequences, approximately 21% observed once, and the top ten hold roughly 1.2%. Axillary draining lymph nodes of breast cancer patients supplied the node samples. The specimen sequenced was axillary lymph node tissue. The receptors come from a female donor with breast cancer. Some clones in this sample may be carry-over from other donors' samples.

The CDR3 DNA reads TGCAGCGTTGGGTGGATCAACTATGGCTACACCTTC. Translated, it gives CSVGWINYGYTF. The rearrangement joins TRBV29-1 to TRBJ1-2; D not resolved. This CDR3 is 12 amino acids long. Germline V gene data show CDR1 as SQVTM and CDR2 as ANQGSEA. The V and J ends lost 4 bases and 2 bases respectively, with 8 bases between them.

Note on this clonotype: Just one base apart from a much larger clone, this may be a read error. The chain combines TRBV12-3 or TRBV12-4 with TRBJ2-1, with 13 bases fitting TRBD2. This CDR3 is 15 amino acids long. V shed 6 bases, J shed 10 bases, and the junction held 9 bases outside the gene matches. In DNA, the CDR3 is TGTGCCAGCAGAGGCACTAGCGGGGGGGGTGGGGAGCAGTTCTTC. Protein product: CASRGTSGGGGEQFF.

This chain links TRBV6-5 with TRBJ1-2; a weak D match, TRBD1 (5 bases). V was trimmed by 6 bases and J by 3 bases, leaving 17 bases between them. There are 15 residues in the CDR3. Germline V gene data show CDR1 as MNHEY and CDR2 as SVGAGI. The CDR3 region has the DNA TGTGCCAGCAGCCCACGGCAGGGCGGGGACTATGGCTACACCTTC. It codes for CASSPRQGGDYGYTF.

This clonotype occurred many times. The V and J genes are TRBV2 and TRBJ1-2, with D tentatively TRBD1 (5 bases). V was shortened by 0 bases and J by 1 base, with 9 bases between the two germline ends. This CDR3 has 15 residues. Germline V lookup: CDR1 SNHLY, CDR2 FYNNEI. Here the CDR3 reads CASSEAGEINYGYTF. Here the CDR3 DNA reads TGTGCCAGCAGTGAAGCAGGGGAGATTAACTATGGCTACACCTTC.

This clonotype was found many times. The CDR3: CASSQSQGPRSGNTIYF. CDR3 DNA: TGTGCCAGCAGCCAATCGCAGGGCCCTCGGTCTGGAAACACCATATATTTT. The chain combines TRBV16 with TRBJ1-3, with D maybe TRBD1 (5 bases). The CDR3 sequence is 17 residues long. The germline V and J ends were trimmed by 0 bases and 1 base, with 13 bases remaining between them. Germline CDR1 and CDR2: KGHSY and FQNENV.

At least ten counts were recorded for this clonotype. The rearrangement links TRBV14 to TRBJ1-2; 9 bases match TRBD1. The length of the CDR3 is 16 residues. Germline loops: CDR1 SGHDN, CDR2 FVKESK. Trimming took 4 bases from V and 4 from J; bases not matched to a gene: 10. The CDR3 DNA reads TGTGCCAGCAGCCCGGCCGGGACAGGGATGAGCTATGGCTACACCTTC. The encoded protein is CASSPAGTGMSYGYTF.

Points on this clonotype: This may be a read error: a much more frequent sequence differs by one nucleotide. The rearrangement joins TRBV2 to TRBJ1-4; D gene uncertain. Between the trimmed V and J ends, which lost 10 bases and 8 bases, there was a span of 14 bases. CDR1 and CDR2 (germline): SNHLY, FYNNEI. This CDR3 has 12 residues. DNA of the CDR3: TGTGCCAACGGAGAAAGAGAGGAAAAACTGTTTTTT. Its translation is CANGEREEKLFF.

A remark on this clonotype: A much larger clone lies a single base off, so this may be a read error. V gene TRBV12-3 or TRBV12-4 combines with J gene TRBJ2-1, with D possibly TRBD2 on 6 matching bases. This CDR3 has 11 amino acids. The CDR3 loop reads CASSPAREQSF. The CDR3 DNA is TGTGCCAGCAGTCCAGCCCGGGAGCAGTCCTTC.

This clonotype was recorded many times. V and J are TRBV7-9 and TRBJ2-1; 8 bases line up with TRBD1. The CDR3 has 14 residues. V dropped 5 bases and J dropped 4; count of bases not matched to a gene: 4. Germline CDR1 and CDR2: SEHNR and FQNEAQ (reference sequence). The CDR3 DNA reads as TGTGCCAGCAGCACCCGGGACAGGTACAATGAGCAGTTCTTC. It is translated as CASSTRDRYNEQFF. The full variable domain, rest sourced from reference TRBV7-9 and TRBJ2-1, is DTGVSQNPRHKITKRGQNVTFRCDPISEHNRLYWYRQTLGQGPEFLTYFQNEAQLEKSRLLSDRFSAERPKGSFSTLEIQRTEQGDSAMYLCASSTRDRYNEQFFGPGTRLTVL.

There are a few counts of this clonotype. The chain recombines TRBV19 with TRBJ1-5; TRBD1 aligns across 9 bases. Per germline, CDR1 LNHDA and CDR2 SQIVND (reference sequence). The V and J ends lost 0 bases and 4 bases, in that order; junction bases with no gene match: 4. The CDR3 covers 16 residues. In DNA, the CDR3 is TGTGCCAGTAGTATAGATGTGACAGGGGGAAATCAGCCCCAGCATTTT. Its protein product is CASSIDVTGGNQPQHF.

This clonotype has at least ten counts. The genes are TRBV4-1 and TRBJ2-1; TRBD2 might be the D (7 bases). The CDR3 has 17 residues. Trimming left V 4 bases short and J 0 bases short, with 16 bases between. The germline V gene encodes CDR1 MGHRA and CDR2 YSYEKL. CDR3 amino acids: CASSPGGGLSSYNEQFF. Here the CDR3 DNA reads TGCGCCAGCAGCCCGGGGGGCGGACTAAGCTCCTACAATGAGCAGTTCTTC.

The rearrangement links TRBV5-4 to TRBJ1-3; 7 bases align to TRBD1. The length of the CDR3 is 15 residues. The germline V gene has CDR1 SGHNT and CDR2 YYREEE (reference sequence). V gave up 0 bases and J gave up 2 bases; unmatched junction bases: 2. The chain's CDR3 is CASSLGGTAGNTIYF. The CDR3 coding sequence is TGTGCCAGCAGCTTGGGAGGGACAGCTGGAAACACCATATATTTT.

Ten or more counts support this clonotype. This chain joins TRBV7-7 and TRBJ2-2, with unresolved D. V dropped 1 base and J dropped 1 base, with 13 bases sitting between them. Germline CDR1 reads SSHAT; CDR2 reads FNYEAQ (reference sequence). This CDR3 spans 17 amino acids. CDR3 sequence reads: CASSLGGGPQNTGELFF. As DNA, the CDR3 is TGTGCCAGCAGCTTAGGCGGCGGACCCCAGAACACCGGGGAGCTGTTTTTT.

The table lists this clonotype with many counts. The chain couples TRBV11-3 to TRBJ2-1; no clear D gene. V shed 1 base and J shed 4 bases, with 5 bases lying between them. Germline V gene sequence: CDR1 SGHNT, CDR2 YENEEA. CDR3 length: 13 residues. As DNA, the CDR3 is TGTGCCAGCAGCTTAGGAGGTTACAATGAGCAGTTCTTC. Its protein is CASSLGGYNEQFF.